This entry lists 7 T cell receptor beta chains sequenced from one sample in a study of shared T cell receptors in the human thymus. The table came from immunoSEQ multiplex PCR; TCRdb's copy has only in-frame clones and leaves some out. Here the sample spans approximately 490,000 clones, around 78% being singletons. The same sample was also studied in work on human thymus T cells.

Sequenced input: thymocytes. These receptors all come from a boy in the first two years of life with a congenital heart defect.

This chain links TRBV10-3 with TRBJ1-5; 9 nucleotides line up with TRBD1. This CDR3 spans 13 amino acids. CDR1 and CDR2 (germline): ENHRY, SYGVKD. V lost 6 bases, J lost 9 bases, and 6 bases stayed unmatched. The CDR3 DNA reads as TGTGCCATCAGCGGGACAGGGAATGGGCCCCAGCATTTT. Translating it yields CAISGTGNGPQHF.

The CDR3 DNA reads as TGCGCCAGCAGCCAAGTACGGGAGGCTGGTTACGAGCAGTACTTC. Translated: CASSQVREAGYEQYF. The chain employs TRBV4-3 and TRBJ2-7, with 7 positions matching TRBD2. This CDR3 is 15 amino acids long. Trimming at V came to 1 base and at J to 4 bases, leaving 7 bases not matched to a gene. Germline-derived CDR1 and CDR2 are LGHNA and YSLEER.

The chain has TRBV5-1 and TRBJ2-7; a weak D match, TRBD2 (6 bases). The CDR3 runs to 17 residues. Germline CDR1 and CDR2: SGHRS and YFSETQ. The V end lost 0 bases, the J end lost 4 bases, and 20 bases lay between the germline ends. CDR3 DNA: TGCGCCAGCAGCTTGGAGCCTCGTGGGCGGGAAGGTTACGAGCAGTACTTC. Translated, it gives CASSLEPRGREGYEQYF.

The chain carries TRBV28 and TRBJ2-7, with D possibly TRBD1 on 6 matching bases. The CDR3 extends over 15 amino acids. With 8 bases removed from V and 3 bases from J, the gap between germline ends came to 20 bases. Germline V gives CDR1 MDHEN, CDR2 SYDVKM. CDR3 in amino acids: CASCAVRTVRYEQYF. In DNA form, the CDR3 reads TGTGCCAGCTGCGCCGTAAGGACAGTCCGCTACGAGCAGTACTTC.

The chain is built from TRBV2 and TRBJ2-7, with D maybe TRBD1 (6 bases). Trimming took off 4 bases at V and 2 bases at J, with 12 bases between the two ends. Germline CDR1 and CDR2: SNHLY and FYNNEI. The CDR3 covers 14 residues. The CDR3 sequence: CASSVVGGTYEQYF. CDR3 nucleotides: TGTGCCAGCAGTGTAGTAGGGGGAACCTACGAGCAGTACTTC.

This chain uses TRBV28 with TRBJ2-1; TRBD2 is a possible D gene (6 bases). The germline V and J ends were trimmed by 6 bases and 6 bases, with 15 bases remaining between them. The length of the CDR3 is 14 residues. Germline V gene data show CDR1 as MDHEN and CDR2 as SYDVKM. This CDR3 reads CASRLRREPNEQFF. The CDR3 DNA reads as TGTGCCAGCAGGCTGAGGCGGGAACCCAATGAGCAGTTCTTC. The whole variable domain, remainder taken from reference TRBV28 and TRBJ2-1, is DVKVTQSSRYLVKRTGEKVFLECVQDMDHENMFWYRQDPGLGLRLIYFSYDVKMKEKGDIPEGYSVSREKKERFSLILESASTNQTSMYLCASRLRREPNEQFFGPGTRLTVL.

The chain uses TRBV6-4 and TRBJ2-1; D is possibly TRBD2 (6 bases). The ends were cut back, 9 bases at V and 0 bases at J, with 12 bases in the middle. The CDR3 covers 14 residues. The germline gives CDR1 MRHNA, CDR2 SNTAGT. CDR3 region: CAREGPSSYNEQFF. The CDR3 nucleotides read TGTGCCAGGGAGGGACCGTCCTCCTACAATGAGCAGTTCTTC.